Shown below are 15 T cell receptor beta chains from a single sample sequenced in a study of T cell responses to AZD1222 COVID-19 vaccine. Repertoires were generated with immunoSEQ multiplex PCR, while TCRdb's copy carries only in-frame clones and drops some. The table lists roughly 150,000 clones, less than 95% of them singletons. Sequencing was performed on peripheral blood, taken on day 0 of AZD1222 vaccination. The receptor set was obtained from an adult in good health.

The CDR3 DNA sequence: TGTGCCAGCAGTCTCTACAGCTTCCCCTCTGGAAACACCATATATTTT. As protein: CASSLYSFPSGNTIYF. V gene TRBV6-2 or TRBV6-3 combines with J gene TRBJ1-3; D is undetermined. Trimming took off 5 bases at V and 0 bases at J, with 14 bases between the two ends. CDR3 length: 16 residues. The germline gives CDR1 MNHEY, CDR2 SVGEGT.

The V and J genes are TRBV4-3 and TRBJ1-5; D is ambiguous. Germline loops: CDR1 LGHNA, CDR2 YSLEER. Trimming removed 1 base from V and 4 bases from J, with 14 bases in between. This CDR3 is built from 16 residues. This CDR3 reads CASSQGYGGGNQPQHF. Here the CDR3 DNA reads TGCGCCAGCAGCCAAGGGTATGGAGGTGGTAATCAGCCCCAGCATTTT.

This sequence joins TRBV3-1 (or the pseudogene TRBV3-2) and TRBJ2-1, with D possibly being TRBD1 (6 bases). The CDR3 is 16 residues long. Trimming stripped 2 bases from V and 2 bases from J, with 13 bases between. Germline V lookup: CDR1 LGHDT, CDR2 YNNKEL (reference sequence). CDR3 nucleotide sequence: TGTGCCAGCAGCCAATGGGACACCGAGCCCTACAATGAGCAGTTCTTC. It is translated as CASSQWDTEPYNEQFF.

The chain is built from TRBV28 and TRBJ1-1; the D gene is possibly TRBD1 (5 bases). The CDR3 runs to 12 residues. Germline CDR1 MDHEN, CDR2 SYDVKM. Between the trimmed V and J ends, which lost 9 bases and 4 bases, there was a span of 12 bases. The CDR3 here is CASTGVSTEAFF. DNA of the CDR3: TGTGCCAGTACGGGGGTAAGCACTGAAGCTTTCTTT.

The chain combines TRBV2 with TRBJ2-7; D tentatively reads TRBD1 or TRBD2 (5 bases each). CDR3 length: 14 amino acids. V lost 3 bases and J lost 5, with 14 bases in between. Germline V lookup: CDR1 SNHLY, CDR2 FYNNEI. CDR3 DNA: TGTGCCAGCAGTGACGGGGCACGACGGGACGAGCAGTACTTC. As protein: CASSDGARRDEQYF.

This sequence joins TRBV29-1 and TRBJ1-4, with D unclear. The V end lost 7 bases, the J end lost 7 bases, and 16 bases lay between the germline ends. The CDR3 is 13 residues long. Germline CDR1 SQVTM, CDR2 ANQGSEA. CDR3 DNA sequence: TGCAGCGCAATAGACACAATTGGTGAAAAACTGTTTTTT. Translated, it gives CSAIDTIGEKLFF.

This clone was counted a single time. The chain employs TRBV4-1 and TRBJ1-1; 12 bases align to TRBD1. Trimming at V came to 1 base and at J to 4 bases, leaving 4 bases not matched to a gene. This CDR3 has 16 residues. Germline CDR1 and CDR2: MGHRA and YSYEKL. The CDR3 here is CASSQGGTGGITEAFF. Here the CDR3 DNA reads TGCGCCAGCAGCCAAGGAGGGACAGGGGGCATCACTGAAGCTTTCTTT.

The rearrangement links TRBV10-2 to TRBJ1-3, with D unclear. The length of the CDR3 is 13 residues. The germline V gene has CDR1 WSHSY and CDR2 SAAADI. The V end was cut by 8 bases, the J end by 2 bases, with 10 bases between. CDR3 sequence: CASALGPGNTIYF. CDR3 DNA: TGCGCCAGCGCGTTAGGGCCTGGAAACACCATATATTTT.

The J gene is TRBJ1-2, the V gene TRBV2; perhaps TRBD1 as D (6 bases). Germline values: CDR1 SNHLY, CDR2 FYNNEI. The V end lost 11 bases, the J end lost 7 bases, and 17 bases lay between the germline ends. The CDR3 runs 12 residues. CDR3 protein: CAYRGGLGGYTF. The CDR3, as DNA: TGTGCCTACCGCGGGGGGCTCGGTGGCTACACCTTC.

This rearrangement joins TRBV11-3 to TRBJ2-1, with D possibly matching TRBD2 (5 bases). This CDR3 is 13 amino acids long. V lost 4 bases and J lost 6, with 10 bases in between. The V gene's germline CDR1 is SGHNT and CDR2 YENEEA. This chain's CDR3 is CASSSESGNEQFF. The CDR3 region has the DNA TGTGCCAGCAGCTCCGAAAGCGGCAATGAGCAGTTCTTC.

The V and J genes are TRBV7-8 and TRBJ2-1, with TRBD2 matching 8 bases. Germline V gene sequence: CDR1 SGHVS, CDR2 FQNEAQ. Trimming removed 5 bases from V and 3 bases from J; junction bases left unmatched: 12. The CDR3 contains 17 residues. The CDR3 protein is CASSQPMGGGFYNEQFF. The CDR3 DNA reads as TGTGCCAGCAGCCAACCCATGGGCGGGGGGTTCTACAATGAGCAGTTCTTC.

The J gene is TRBJ1-3, the V gene TRBV7-8, with D possibly TRBD1 on 5 matching bases. The CDR3 loop spans 17 amino acids. Germline-derived CDR1 and CDR2 are SGHVS and FQNEAQ. V dropped 2 bases and J dropped 4 bases, with 18 bases sitting between them. DNA for the CDR3: TGTGCCAGCAGCTTATCCCCCCCCAGACAGTCAGGAAACACCATATATTTT. It yields the protein CASSLSPPRQSGNTIYF.

The genes are TRBV4-1 and TRBJ1-1, with TRBD1 matching over 7 bases. This CDR3 is built from 18 residues. The germline V gene encodes CDR1 MGHRA and CDR2 YSYEKL. Trimming took 0 bases from V and 4 from J; bases not matched to a gene: 14. Here the CDR3 reads CASSQEGLDRIGVTEAFF. The CDR3 bases are TGCGCCAGCAGCCAAGAGGGCCTGGACAGGATTGGGGTCACTGAAGCTTTCTTT.

The gene calls are TRBV2 and TRBJ1-5; D remains unclear. Trimming removed 6 bases from V and 1 base from J, with 10 bases in between. Germline-derived CDR1 and CDR2 are SNHLY and FYNNEI. The CDR3 extends over 14 amino acids. For the CDR3, the DNA is TGTGCCAGCAGCATATTCACGAGCAATCAGCCCCAGCATTTT. Its translation: CASSIFTSNQPQHF.

V usage is TRBV5-6 and J usage is TRBJ1-1; tentative D call: TRBD1 (5 bases). CDR3 length equals 17 residues. V gave up 5 bases and J gave up 4 bases, with 24 bases separating them. Germline-derived CDR1 and CDR2 are SGHDT and YYEEEE. The CDR3 is CASSTAPGTPQGTEAFF. The CDR3, as DNA: TGTGCCAGCAGTACCGCCCCCGGCACTCCTCAGGGCACTGAAGCTTTCTTT. The full variable domain, rest sourced from reference TRBV5-6 and TRBJ1-1, is DAGVTQSPTHLIKTRGQQVTLRCSPKSGHDTVSWYQQALGQGPQFIFQYYEEEERQRGNFPDRFSGHQFPNYSSELNVNALLLGDSALYLCASSTAPGTPQGTEAFFGQGTRLTVV.